Listed below are T cell receptor beta chains from one sample, sequenced in a study of T cells in Graves' hyperthyroidism and ophthalmopathy. Each CDR3 protein gets one entry after TCRdb re-called the multiplex PCR reads with MiXCR. The sample has about 550,000 distinct CDR3 sequences; less than 25% are singletons. The sequencing sample was made of blood. These receptors were collected from a man aged 18 to 30 with Graves' hyperthyroidism. Both conserved end residues are part of each CDR3. A D gene is named only where the DNA matches it firmly. A clone size is listed for some rows: how often the clone was seen (once, few, many), or a class if it is expanded.

len,j_gene,abundance,d_gene,v_gene,CDR3aa,CDR3nt
12,TRBJ1-2,.,.,TRBV30,CAWSWQGNGYTF,TGTGCCTGGAGTTGGCAGGGCAATGGCTACACCTTC
15,TRBJ2-2,many,TRBD2,TRBV27,CASSYRGGNTGELFF,TGTGCCAGCAGTTATCGGGGGGGGAACACCGGGGAGCTGTTTTTT
13,TRBJ1-5,.,TRBD1,TRBV2,CASSDEQGEPQHF,TGTGCCAGCAGTGACGAACAGGGGGAGCCCCAGCATTTT
14,TRBJ2-7,.,.,TRBV2,CASRDRLLSYEQYF,TGTGCCAGCAGGGACAGACTCCTCTCCTACGAGCAGTACTTC
14,TRBJ1-2,.,TRBD1,TRBV27,CASSLKGALDGYTF,TGTGCCAGCAGTTTAAAGGGGGCTCTAGATGGCTACACCTTC
17,TRBJ1-3,.,.,TRBV7-2,CASSLASGRLSGNTIYF,TGTGCCAGCAGCTTAGCTTCGGGACGCCTCTCTGGAAACACCATATATTTT
13,TRBJ1-1,many,.,TRBV12-5,CASGLMGRTEAFF,TGTGCTAGTGGTTTGATGGGGAGAACTGAAGCTTTCTTT
15,TRBJ2-7,many,.,TRBV10-3,CAISERDFSPGEQYF,TGTGCCATCAGTGAGAGGGACTTCTCCCCGGGGGAGCAGTACTTC
14,TRBJ1-2,.,TRBD1,TRBV5-6,CASSSDRGVYGYSF,TGTGCCAGCAGCTCCGACAGGGGGGTCTATGGCTACAGCTTC
13,TRBJ2-4,many,.,TRBV12-3/TRBV12-4,CASSFEARGIQYF,TGTGCCAGCAGTTTTGAGGCCCGGGGCATTCAGTACTTC
14,TRBJ1-1,.,.,TRBV30,CAWRIGGSSTEAFF,TGTGCCTGGAGAATTGGGGGCTCGAGCACTGAAGCTTTCTTT
15,TRBJ1-2,many,TRBD1,TRBV2,CASSVMIGGADGYTF,TGTGCCAGCAGTGTGATGATAGGGGGCGCGGATGGCTACACCTTC
14,TRBJ1-2,.,.,TRBV27,CASSSLQTPYGYTF,TGTGCCAGCAGTTCCCTCCAGACGCCCTATGGCTACACCTTC
15,TRBJ1-5,many,.,TRBV2,CASSLWDMPDQPQHF,TGTGCCAGCAGCCTTTGGGACATGCCCGATCAGCCCCAGCATTTT
15,TRBJ1-2,few,TRBD1,TRBV14,CASSQAGTGTYGYTF,TGTGCCAGCAGCCAAGCCGGGACAGGGACCTATGGCTACACCTTC
15,TRBJ2-7,few,.,TRBV2,CASQKQGESPYEQYF,TGTGCCAGCCAAAAACAGGGAGAGTCACCATACGAGCAGTACTTC
15,TRBJ1-2,many,TRBD1,TRBV2,CASSLGTGWNYGYTF,TGTGCCAGCAGCCTTGGGACAGGGTGGAACTATGGCTACACCTTC
14,TRBJ1-1,.,.,TRBV12-3/TRBV12-4,CASGPTPPHTDAFF,TGTGCCAGCGGCCCGACACCTCCTCACACTGATGCTTTCTTT
13,TRBJ1-1,many,.,TRBV12-3/TRBV12-4,CASNPGLGPEAFF,TGTGCCAGCAATCCCGGCCTGGGACCTGAAGCTTTCTTT
12,TRBJ1-1,few,.,TRBV27,CATLAPNTEAFF,TGTGCCACCCTGGCCCCGAACACTGAAGCTTTCTTT
13,TRBJ2-5,.,.,TRBV30,CAWSFRGTETQYF,TGTGCCTGGAGTTTCCGAGGCACAGAGACCCAGTACTTC
13,TRBJ2-7,.,.,TRBV6-1,CASSVVRLYEQYF,TGTGCCAGCAGTGTCGTCCGTCTCTACGAGCAGTACTTC
15,TRBJ1-5,few,.,TRBV3-1,CASSQGQNRNQPQHF,TGTGCCAGCAGCCAGGGACAAAACAGAAATCAGCCCCAGCATTTT
14,TRBJ1-2,many,.,TRBV18,CASSGLGGEDGYTF,TGTGCCAGCTCCGGACTGGGCGGGGAAGATGGCTACACCTTC
15,TRBJ2-7,many,TRBD1,TRBV6-5,CASSYVQGANYEQYF,TGTGCCAGCAGTTACGTCCAGGGGGCAAACTACGAGCAGTACTTC
14,TRBJ1-6,few,.,TRBV19,CASSIGGVNSPLHF,TGTGCCAGTAGTATTGGAGGCGTCAATTCACCCCTCCACTTT
14,TRBJ2-7,many,.,TRBV24-1,CATSESGLPYEQYF,TGTGCCACCAGTGAGTCGGGGCTCCCCTACGAGCAGTACTTC
10,TRBJ1-1,many,.,TRBV29-1,CSVGGFEAFF,TGCAGCGTTGGTGGGTTTGAAGCTTTCTTT
17,TRBJ1-1,many,TRBD1,TRBV19,CASSIGTALLFGTEAFF,TGTGCCAGTAGTATCGGGACAGCCTTACTTTTCGGCACTGAAGCTTTCTTT